These 3 T cell receptor beta chains share one sample of origin, sequenced in a study of human T cells and chemical hapten exposure. Time point defined: pre-sensitization, week 0. Treatment specified: therapeutic diphenylcyclopropenone sensitization with weekly scalp DPC. From the RACE reads, TCRdb called clonotypes with MiXCR, one entry per CDR3 protein. The sample includes tens of thousands of distinct CDR3 sequences, approximately 8.8% of them seen just once. Specimen: whole blood, collected in connection with sensitization to the hapten diphenylcyclopropenone (DPC). All receptors come from a woman aged 35 to 49 with alopecia areata. Some clones in this sample may be carry-over from other donors' samples.

Only a few counts were recorded for this clonotype. The V and J genes are TRBV15 and TRBJ1-1; TRBD1 might be the D (6 bases). Trimming left V 0 bases short and J 4 bases short, with 12 bases between. This CDR3 contains 15 residues. Germline lookup yields CDR1 LNHNV and CDR2 YYDKDF (reference sequence). Here the CDR3 reads CATSRDFTGSTEAFF. For the CDR3, the DNA is TGTGCCACCAGCAGAGACTTTACAGGGTCCACTGAAGCTTTCTTT.

This clonotype has at least ten counts. The V call is TRBV7-2, the J call TRBJ2-7; possibly TRBD1 or TRBD2 for D (6 bases each). The germline gives CDR1 SGHTA, CDR2 FQGNSA. Trimming stripped 4 bases from V and 6 bases from J, with 19 bases between. CDR3 length: 15 residues. The CDR3 DNA follows: TGTGCCAGCAGCTCCGCCGGGGGCTGGTTATTCGAGCAGTACTTC. As protein: CASSSAGGWLFEQYF.

This clonotype was found many times. The chain uses TRBV12-3 or TRBV12-4 and TRBJ1-5; the D gene is possibly TRBD1 (5 bases). The CDR3 is made up of 15 amino acids. Trimming took 5 bases from V and 4 from J, leaving 15 bases between them. The CDR3 sequence is CASSDGALGNQPQHF. The CDR3 DNA is TGTGCCAGCAGTGACGGGGCTCTCGGGAATCAGCCCCAGCATTTT.